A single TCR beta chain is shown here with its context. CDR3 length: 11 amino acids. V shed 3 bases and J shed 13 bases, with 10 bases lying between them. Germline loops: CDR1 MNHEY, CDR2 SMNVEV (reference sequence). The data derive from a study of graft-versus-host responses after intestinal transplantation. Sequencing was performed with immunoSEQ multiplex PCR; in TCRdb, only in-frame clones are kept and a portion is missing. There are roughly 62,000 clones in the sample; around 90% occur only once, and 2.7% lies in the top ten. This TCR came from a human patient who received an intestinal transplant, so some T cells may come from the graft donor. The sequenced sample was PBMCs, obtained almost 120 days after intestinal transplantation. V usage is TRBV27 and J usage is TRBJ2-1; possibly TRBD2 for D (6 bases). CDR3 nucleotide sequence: TGTGCCAGCAGTTTTGGGACTTACCAGTTCTTC. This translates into CASSFGTYQFF.